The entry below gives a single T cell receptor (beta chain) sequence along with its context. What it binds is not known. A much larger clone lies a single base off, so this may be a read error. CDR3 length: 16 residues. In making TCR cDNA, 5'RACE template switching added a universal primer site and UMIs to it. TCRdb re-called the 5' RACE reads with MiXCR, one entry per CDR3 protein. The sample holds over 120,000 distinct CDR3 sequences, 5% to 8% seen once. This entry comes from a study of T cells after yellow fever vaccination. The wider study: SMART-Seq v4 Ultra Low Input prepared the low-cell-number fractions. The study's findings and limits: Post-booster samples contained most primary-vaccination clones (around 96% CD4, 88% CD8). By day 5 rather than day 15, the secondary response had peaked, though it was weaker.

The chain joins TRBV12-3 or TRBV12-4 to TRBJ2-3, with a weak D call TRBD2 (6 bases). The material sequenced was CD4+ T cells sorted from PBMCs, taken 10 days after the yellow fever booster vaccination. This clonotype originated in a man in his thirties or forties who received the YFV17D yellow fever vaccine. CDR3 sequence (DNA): TGTGCCGGCAGTTTGGGACTGCTTGGGGGCACAGATACGCAGTATTTT. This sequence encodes CAGSLGLLGGTDTQYF.